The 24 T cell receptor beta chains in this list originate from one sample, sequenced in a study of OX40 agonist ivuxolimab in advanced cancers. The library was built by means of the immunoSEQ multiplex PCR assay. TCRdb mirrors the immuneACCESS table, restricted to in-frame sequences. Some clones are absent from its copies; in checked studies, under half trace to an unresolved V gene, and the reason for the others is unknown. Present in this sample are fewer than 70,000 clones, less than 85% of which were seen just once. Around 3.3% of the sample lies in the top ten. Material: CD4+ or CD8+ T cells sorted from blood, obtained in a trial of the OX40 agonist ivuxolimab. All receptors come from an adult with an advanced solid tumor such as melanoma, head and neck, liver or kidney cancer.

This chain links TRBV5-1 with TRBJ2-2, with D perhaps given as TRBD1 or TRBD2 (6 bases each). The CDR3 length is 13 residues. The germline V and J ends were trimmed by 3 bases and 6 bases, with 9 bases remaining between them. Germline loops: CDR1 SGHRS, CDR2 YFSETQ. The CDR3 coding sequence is TGCGCCAGCAGCTCGGAGGGGGCCGGGGAGCTGTTTTTT. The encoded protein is CASSSEGAGELFF.

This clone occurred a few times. CDR3 in amino acids: CASSLTGGSQNTEAFF. Here the CDR3 DNA reads TGCGCCAGCAGCCTTACAGGGGGATCCCAGAACACTGAAGCTTTCTTT. This chain links TRBV5-1 with TRBJ1-1; 8 nucleotides line up with TRBD1. The CDR3 length is 16 residues. V was clipped by 4 bases and J by 1 base; unmatched bases: 9. Germline V gene sequence: CDR1 SGHRS, CDR2 YFSETQ.

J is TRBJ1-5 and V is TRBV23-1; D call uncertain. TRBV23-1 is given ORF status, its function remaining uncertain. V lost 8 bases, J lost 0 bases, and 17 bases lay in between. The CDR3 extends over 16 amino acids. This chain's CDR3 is CASLHDRGNSNQPQHF. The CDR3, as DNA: TGCGCCAGCCTTCACGATCGGGGAAATAGCAATCAGCCCCAGCATTTT.

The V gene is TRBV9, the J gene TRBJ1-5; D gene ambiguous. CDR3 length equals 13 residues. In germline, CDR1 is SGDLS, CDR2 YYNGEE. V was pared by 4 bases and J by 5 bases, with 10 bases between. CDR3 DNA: TGTGCCAGCAGCATCAGATACGATCAGCCCCAGCATTTT. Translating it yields CASSIRYDQPQHF.

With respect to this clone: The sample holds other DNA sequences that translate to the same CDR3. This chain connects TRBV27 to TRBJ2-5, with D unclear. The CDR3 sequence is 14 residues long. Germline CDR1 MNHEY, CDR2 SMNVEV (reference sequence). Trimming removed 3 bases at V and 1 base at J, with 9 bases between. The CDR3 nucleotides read TGTGCCAGCAGTTTCGGTAGGGCCCAAGAGACCCAGTACTTC. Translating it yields CASSFGRAQETQYF.

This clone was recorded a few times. The CDR3 DNA sequence: TGCGCCAGCAGCCTACTGACAGAAGACTTCACCGGGGAGCTGTTTTTT. Translated, it gives CASSLLTEDFTGELFF. The chain combines TRBV5-1 with TRBJ2-2; tentative D call: TRBD1 (5 bases). The V end lost 4 bases, the J end lost 4 bases, and 17 bases lay between the germline ends. CDR1 is SGHRS and CDR2 is YFSETQ in the germline V gene. The CDR3 totals 16 residues.

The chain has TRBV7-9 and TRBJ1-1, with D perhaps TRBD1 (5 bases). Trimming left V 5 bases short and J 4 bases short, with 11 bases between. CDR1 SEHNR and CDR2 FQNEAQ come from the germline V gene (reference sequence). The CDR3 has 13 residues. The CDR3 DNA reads TGTGCCAGCAGCCAATCTACAGGCACTGAAGCTTTCTTT. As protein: CASSQSTGTEAFF.

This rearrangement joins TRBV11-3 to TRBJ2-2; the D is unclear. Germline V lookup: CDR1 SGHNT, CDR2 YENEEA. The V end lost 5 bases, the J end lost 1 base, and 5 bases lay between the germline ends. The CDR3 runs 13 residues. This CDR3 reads CASSLQNTGELFF. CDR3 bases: TGTGCCAGCAGCCTGCAGAACACCGGGGAGCTGTTTTTT.

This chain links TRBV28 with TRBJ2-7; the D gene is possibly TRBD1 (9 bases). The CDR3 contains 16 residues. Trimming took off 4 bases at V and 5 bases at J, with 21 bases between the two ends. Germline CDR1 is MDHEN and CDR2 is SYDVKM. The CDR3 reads CASSSGGGQGLHEQYF. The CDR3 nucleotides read TGTGCCAGCAGTTCCGGGGGGGGACAGGGTCTCCACGAGCAGTACTTC.

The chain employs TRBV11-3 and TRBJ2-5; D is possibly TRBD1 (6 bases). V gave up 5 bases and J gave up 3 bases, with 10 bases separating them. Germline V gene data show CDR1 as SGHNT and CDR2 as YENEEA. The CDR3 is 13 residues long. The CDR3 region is CASSLGDKETQYF. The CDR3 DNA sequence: TGTGCCAGCAGCCTCGGGGACAAAGAGACCCAGTACTTC.

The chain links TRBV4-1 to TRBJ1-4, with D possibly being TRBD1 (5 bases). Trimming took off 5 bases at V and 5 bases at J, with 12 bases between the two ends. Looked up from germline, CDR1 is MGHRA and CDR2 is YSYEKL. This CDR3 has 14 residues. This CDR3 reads CASSSQGRNEKLFF. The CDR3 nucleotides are TGCGCCAGCAGCTCCCAGGGTAGGAATGAAAAACTGTTTTTT.

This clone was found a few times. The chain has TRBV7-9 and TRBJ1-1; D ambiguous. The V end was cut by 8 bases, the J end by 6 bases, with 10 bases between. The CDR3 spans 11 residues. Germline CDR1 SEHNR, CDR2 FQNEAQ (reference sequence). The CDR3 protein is CASLRSAEAFF. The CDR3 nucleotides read TGTGCCAGCCTTAGATCGGCTGAAGCTTTCTTT.

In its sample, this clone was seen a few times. For the CDR3, the DNA is TGTGCCAGCAGTGAAATGTGGGACAGCTATGGCTACACCTTC. It yields the protein CASSEMWDSYGYTF. The gene calls are TRBV2 and TRBJ1-2; 7 nucleotides match TRBD1. Germline V gene sequence: CDR1 SNHLY, CDR2 FYNNEI. The CDR3 contains 14 residues. V shed 2 bases, J shed 4 bases, and the junction held 4 bases outside the gene matches.

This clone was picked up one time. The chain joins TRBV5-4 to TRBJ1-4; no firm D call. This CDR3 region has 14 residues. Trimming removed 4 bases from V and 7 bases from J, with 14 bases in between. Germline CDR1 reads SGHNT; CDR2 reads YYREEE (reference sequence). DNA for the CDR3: TGTGCCAGCAGCACCCGGGATGTGAGTGAAAAACTGTTTTTT. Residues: CASSTRDVSEKLFF.

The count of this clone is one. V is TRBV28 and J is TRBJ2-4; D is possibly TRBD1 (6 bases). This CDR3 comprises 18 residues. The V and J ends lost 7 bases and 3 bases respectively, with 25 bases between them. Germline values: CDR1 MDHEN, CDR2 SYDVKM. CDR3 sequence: CASTHSYNRVDSKNIQYF. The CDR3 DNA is TGTGCCAGCACCCACTCCTATAACAGGGTGGATAGCAAAAACATTCAGTACTTC.

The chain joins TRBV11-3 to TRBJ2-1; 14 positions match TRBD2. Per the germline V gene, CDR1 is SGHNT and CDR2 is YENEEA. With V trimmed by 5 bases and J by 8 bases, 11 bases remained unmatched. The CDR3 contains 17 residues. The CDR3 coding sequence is TGTGCCAGCAGCGGAACCGGGACTAGCGGGGGTGGCGATGAGCAGTTCTTC. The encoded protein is CASSGTGTSGGGDEQFF.

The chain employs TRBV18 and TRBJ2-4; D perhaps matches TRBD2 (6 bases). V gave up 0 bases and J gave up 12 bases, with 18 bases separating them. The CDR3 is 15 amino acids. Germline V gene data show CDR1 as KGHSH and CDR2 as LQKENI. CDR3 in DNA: TGTGCCAGCTCACCACCTAATGGGACTTTGTATCGTCAGTACTTC. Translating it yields CASSPPNGTLYRQYF.

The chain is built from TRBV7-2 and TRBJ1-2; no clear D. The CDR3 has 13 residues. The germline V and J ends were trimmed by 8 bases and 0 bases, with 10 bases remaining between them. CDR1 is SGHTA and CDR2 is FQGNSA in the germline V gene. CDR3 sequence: CASGSASNYGYTF. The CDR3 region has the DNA TGTGCCAGCGGAAGCGCCTCTAACTATGGCTACACCTTC.

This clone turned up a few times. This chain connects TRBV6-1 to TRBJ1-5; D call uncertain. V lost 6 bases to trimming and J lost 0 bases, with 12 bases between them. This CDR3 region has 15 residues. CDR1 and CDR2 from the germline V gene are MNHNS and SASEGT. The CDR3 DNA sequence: TGTGCCAGCAGGCGAGACCCGTATAGCAATCAGCCCCAGCATTTT. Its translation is CASRRDPYSNQPQHF.

CDR3 sequence reads: CASSLVVHEKLFF. The CDR3 DNA reads as TGCGCCAGCAGCTTGGTAGTTCACGAAAAACTGTTTTTT. This chain links TRBV5-1 with TRBJ1-4; D unclear. The V end was cut by 0 bases, the J end by 8 bases, with 8 bases between. The CDR3 is 13 residues long. Per germline, CDR1 SGHRS and CDR2 YFSETQ.

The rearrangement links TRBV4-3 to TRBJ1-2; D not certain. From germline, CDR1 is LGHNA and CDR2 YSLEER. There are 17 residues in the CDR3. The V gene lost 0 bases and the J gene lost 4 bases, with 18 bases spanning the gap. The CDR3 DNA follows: TGCGCCAGCAGCCAAGAATTTCTTGGGTCTAGTAGCTATGGCTACACCTTC. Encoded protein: CASSQEFLGSSSYGYTF.

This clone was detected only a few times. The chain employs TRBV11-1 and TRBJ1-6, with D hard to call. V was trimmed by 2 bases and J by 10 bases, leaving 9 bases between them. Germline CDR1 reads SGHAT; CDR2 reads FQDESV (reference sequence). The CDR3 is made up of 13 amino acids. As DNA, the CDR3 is TGTGCCAGCAGCTTAAATGATGGCTCACCCCTCCACTTT. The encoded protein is CASSLNDGSPLHF. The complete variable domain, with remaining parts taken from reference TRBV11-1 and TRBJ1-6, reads EAEVAQSPRYKITEKSQAVAFWCDPISGHATLYWYRQILGQGPELLVQFQDESVVDDSQLPKDRFSAERLKGVDSTLKIQPAELGDSAMYLCASSLNDGSPLHFGNGTRLTVT.

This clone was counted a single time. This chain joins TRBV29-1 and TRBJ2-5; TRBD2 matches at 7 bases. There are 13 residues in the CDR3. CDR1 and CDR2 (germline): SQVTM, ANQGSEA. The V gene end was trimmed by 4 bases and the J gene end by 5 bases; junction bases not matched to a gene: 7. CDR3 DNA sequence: TGCAGCGTTGTGGGGGGGGTCCGGGAGACCCAGTACTTC. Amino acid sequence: CSVVGGVRETQYF.

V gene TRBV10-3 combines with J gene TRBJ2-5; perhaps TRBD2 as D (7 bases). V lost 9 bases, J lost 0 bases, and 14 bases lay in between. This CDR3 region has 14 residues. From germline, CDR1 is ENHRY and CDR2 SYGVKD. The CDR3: CAITEGGNQETQYF. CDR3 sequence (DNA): TGTGCCATTACCGAGGGGGGGAACCAAGAGACCCAGTACTTC.